These 19 T cell receptor beta chains originate from one sample sequenced in a study of T-cell reconstitution after alpha-beta-depleted transplantation in children. Using unique molecular identifiers, the investigators prepared the TCRbeta library. Using its own MiXCR run on the PCR reads, TCRdb lists one record per CDR3 protein. The profile shows 600,000 to 700,000 distinct CDR3 sequences, 15% to 20% of them singletons. This specimen consisted of PBMCs from the stem cell graft donor, obtained from the stem cell graft. These receptors were obtained from a human donor who donated a stem cell graft to a child with acute myeloid leukemia.

The V and J genes are TRBV12-3 or TRBV12-4 and TRBJ2-1; D not certain. The V and J ends lost 7 bases and 0 bases respectively, with 19 bases between them. This CDR3 has 17 amino acids. The DNA of the CDR3 is TGTGCCAGCACACCATATGGGCTCTTCGGCTCCTACAATGAGCAGTTCTTC. Its translation: CASTPYGLFGSYNEQFF.

This chain links TRBV20-1 with TRBJ2-5, with D possibly TRBD2 on 7 matching bases. The CDR3 spans 15 residues. Trimming cost V 0 bases and J 5 bases, with 16 bases left between them. Germline V gene sequence: CDR1 DFQATT, CDR2 SNEGSKA (reference sequence). The DNA of the CDR3 is TGCAGTGCTAGAGATGTAGACGGGGGGCGTGAGACCCAGTACTTC. Its protein product is CSARDVDGGRETQYF.

This clonotype came up many times. The gene calls are TRBV29-1 and TRBJ2-2; weak D call: TRBD1 (5 bases). The CDR3 spans 15 residues. Germline CDR1 reads SQVTM; CDR2 reads ANQGSEA. The V and J ends lost 1 base and 5 bases respectively, with 14 bases between them. CDR3 DNA sequence: TGCAGCGTTGAAGTCACCCCAGGGCGGACCGGGGAGCTGTTTTTT. This translates into CSVEVTPGRTGELFF.

This sequence joins TRBV12-3 or TRBV12-4 and TRBJ1-2; D call uncertain. This CDR3 is 13 amino acids long. V lost 3 bases, J lost 8 bases, and 13 bases lay in between. As DNA, the CDR3 is TGTGCCAGCAGTTTTAATAGGGAGACGGGCTACACCTTC. Its translation: CASSFNRETGYTF.

Ten or more counts support this clonotype. The chain employs TRBV20-1 and TRBJ2-1, with unresolved D. This CDR3 comprises 11 residues. Germline CDR1 is DFQATT and CDR2 is SNEGSKA (reference sequence). V lost 5 bases and J 7 bases, leaving 9 bases between the germline ends. For the CDR3, the DNA is TGCAGTGCTGGGCAGGAGAATGAGCAGTTCTTC. Its protein is CSAGQENEQFF.

This clonotype has more than one count but fewer than ten. The gene calls are TRBV6-1 and TRBJ1-1; TRBD1 aligns across 7 bases. The CDR3 runs to 15 residues. J was trimmed by 4 bases and V by 6 bases; bases with no gene match: 11. CDR1 and CDR2 from the germline V gene are MNHNS and SASEGT. The CDR3 coding sequence is TGTGCCAGCAGGAACCGACAGGGTTGGATCACTGAAGCTTTCTTT. Residues: CASRNRQGWITEAFF.

The chain links TRBV20-1 to TRBJ1-1; 10 nucleotides line up with TRBD1. Unmatched junction bases numbered 9, after V lost 2 bases and J lost 3 bases. The CDR3 spans 16 residues. Germline V gene lookup returns CDR1 DFQATT and CDR2 SNEGSKA (reference sequence). CDR3 in DNA: TGCAGTGCTAGAAGAAGATTAGGACAGGGGGACACTGAAGCTTTCTTT. Translating it yields CSARRRLGQGDTEAFF.

CDR3 in amino acids: CASRETRNEQFF. The CDR3 region has the DNA TGTGCCAGCAGGGAGACACGGAATGAGCAGTTCTTC. This chain links TRBV2 with TRBJ2-1; D gene unclear. Germline V gene sequence: CDR1 SNHLY, CDR2 FYNNEI. V was cut by 6 bases and J by 7 bases, with 10 bases left in between. The CDR3 consists of 12 residues.

This clonotype has only a few counts. The chain joins TRBV6-6 to TRBJ1-1; no definite D call. Between the trimmed V and J ends, which lost 5 bases and 2 bases, there was a span of 9 bases. CDR3 size: 13 residues. Germline lookup yields CDR1 MNHNY and CDR2 SVGAGI (reference sequence). The CDR3 nucleotides read TGTGCCAGCAGTCAAAGTTCAAACACTGAAGCTTTCTTT. This codes for CASSQSSNTEAFF.

This clonotype was observed many times. This chain links TRBV12-3 or TRBV12-4 with TRBJ1-1; D remains unclear. The CDR3 covers 13 residues. V shed 6 bases and J shed 2 bases, with 10 bases lying between them. The CDR3: CASSRSSNTEAFF. The CDR3 DNA is TGTGCCAGCAGCCGCAGTAGTAACACTGAAGCTTTCTTT.

Worth noting for this clonotype: A much larger clone sits a single nucleotide away, making a read error possible. The chain recombines TRBV7-2 with TRBJ1-2; 11 bases align to TRBD1. The germline V gene has CDR1 SGHTA and CDR2 FQGNSA. The CDR3 is 15 amino acids. The CDR3 DNA is TGTGCCGGCAGCCTATCCGGGACAGGGGGCTATGGCTACACCTTC. It specifies CAGSLSGTGGYGYTF.

This clonotype has only a few counts. The chain recombines TRBV15 with TRBJ2-3; TRBD2 matches 9 bases. The CDR3 runs 13 residues. CDR1 LNHNV and CDR2 YYDKDF come from the germline V gene (reference sequence). V shed 9 bases and J 5 bases; nucleotides not matched to a gene: 6. Written as DNA, the CDR3 is TGTGCCACAAGGGGCGGGGGGGGAGATACGCAGTATTTT. Translation: CATRGGGGDTQYF.

V usage is TRBV12-3 or TRBV12-4 and J usage is TRBJ2-5, with 8 bases lining up with TRBD2. Germline trimming cut 10 bases from V and 4 bases from J; bases unmatched to any gene: 5. The length of the CDR3 is 12 residues. CDR3 nucleotides: TGTGCCACGGGACTAGATAGAGAGACCCAGTACTTC. This sequence encodes CATGLDRETQYF.

In this sample, this clonotype turned up many times. The V gene is TRBV29-1, the J gene TRBJ2-7, with a weak D call TRBD2 (5 bases). Germline V gives CDR1 SQVTM, CDR2 ANQGSEA. CDR3 length equals 11 residues. V was clipped by 4 bases and J by 2 bases, with 6 bases between them. CDR3 in amino acids: CSVGGAYEQYF. CDR3 coding DNA: TGCAGCGTTGGGGGAGCCTACGAGCAGTACTTC.

In this sample, this clonotype turned up many times. This chain uses TRBV20-1 with TRBJ2-7, with TRBD1 as a possible D gene (5 bases). The germline V gene has CDR1 DFQATT and CDR2 SNEGSKA (reference sequence). Trimming pared 0 bases from V and 2 bases from J, leaving 11 bases between. The CDR3 has 14 amino acids. CDR3 amino acids: CSARDQGVAYEQYF. CDR3 sequence (DNA): TGCAGTGCTAGAGACCAGGGCGTCGCCTACGAGCAGTACTTC.

This clonotype turned up a few times. The chain joins TRBV4-1 to TRBJ2-3; D ambiguous. The germline V gene encodes CDR1 MGHRA and CDR2 YSYEKL. CDR3 size: 14 residues. With 5 bases removed from V and 1 base from J, the gap between germline ends came to 10 bases. The CDR3 nucleotides read TGCGCCAGCAGCAGACCATCTGGCACAGATACGCAGTATTTT. It encodes CASSRPSGTDTQYF.

The table lists this clonotype with many counts. The V and J genes are TRBV20-1 and TRBJ1-6; TRBD1 aligns across 8 bases. The germline V gene encodes CDR1 DFQATT and CDR2 SNEGSKA (reference sequence). This CDR3 contains 14 residues. J lost 7 bases, V lost 3 bases, and 5 bases had no gene match. The CDR3 here is CSASRTGKNSPLHF. DNA for the CDR3: TGCAGTGCTAGTCGGACAGGGAAAAATTCACCCCTCCACTTT.

Comment on this clonotype: A read error is possible here, since a much larger clone lies one base away. This chain links TRBV20-1 with TRBJ1-5, with D tentatively TRBD1 (6 bases). V lost 1 base and J 3 bases, leaving 16 bases between the germline ends. There are 16 residues in the CDR3. The V gene's germline CDR1 is DFQATT and CDR2 SNEGSKA (reference sequence). Here the CDR3 reads CSARGRRDTFNQPQHF. CDR3 in DNA: TGCAGTGCTAGAGGACGTAGGGACACCTTCAATCAGCCCCAGCATTTT.

The chain has TRBV7-6 and TRBJ2-2; the match to TRBD1 covers 8 bases. The trim removed 2 bases at V and 7 bases at J, leaving 3 bases unmatched. The germline gives CDR1 SGHVS, CDR2 FNYEAQ. The CDR3 length is 14 residues. The CDR3 protein is CASSLSGGGGELFF. The DNA of the CDR3 is TGTGCCAGCAGCTTATCAGGGGGCGGCGGGGAGCTGTTTTTT.